This T cell receptor beta chain was sequenced for a study of spatial heterogeneity in lung cancer (dated by TCRdb to about 2019). About the full investigation: More beta-chain than alpha-chain transcripts were consistently detected, likely reflecting higher beta-chain transcript abundance. In the raw uncorrected reads, each unique combination of TCR and UMI appeared on average more than ten times. In non-small cell lung cancer, the study made a quantitative comparison of TCR alpha and beta repertoires among multiple tumor regions, matched nontumor lung and blood. Nonsynonymous mutation counts, determined by whole-exome sequencing of tumor tissue, were related to TCR repertoire features. At surgery, both alpha and beta chains were TCR-sequenced in 220 tumor regions, fewer than 85 matched nontumor lung samples and 56 PBMC samples. General conclusions and limits of the study: Ubiquitous expanded tumor TCRs showed up in blood more often at tumor resection than at routine follow-up. Confirming at a functional level the hypothesis that regional TCRs recognize regional mutations was considered to require additional single-cell paired TCR alpha and beta sequencing.

The time point label of this sample denotes: sample taken at primary tumor resection. For TCR sequencing, whole RNA was extracted from tumor and nontumor lung tissue, or from cryopreserved PBMC samples, and no cell sorting was done. Donors were approximately 72 patients with early-stage, untreated non-small cell lung cancer from the lung TRACERx cohort. Patients were selected for TCR sequencing only if sufficient RNA was available from at least two tumor regions. V drops 4 bases and J drops 2 bases, leaving 12 bases in between. CDR1 is given as SGHRS and CDR2 as YFSETQ, both from the germline V gene. The CDR3 holds 14 amino acids from the cysteine to the phenylalanine. The only DNA kept is the CDR3, 42 bases in frame from the first base. Receptors were amplified or captured by 5' RACE. For sequencing, a NextSeq 500 was employed. To allow correction of PCR and sequencing errors, the TCR library protocol tagged every TCR cDNA molecule with a unique molecular identifier. As for the original processing: TCR identification, UMI-based error correction and CDR3 extraction were all carried out with Decombinator tools. TCRs above a frequency of 2 per 1,000, corresponding to the top 1% of the tumor frequency distribution, were defined as expanded. Renyi diversity was calculated using the R vegan package after each repertoire was subsampled 100 times to 5,000 TCRs. CDR3 similarity networks were built from amino acid triplet string-kernel similarity, with CDR3s being connected when pairwise similarity was above 0.82. Using fastp at Q25 and MiXCR, TCRdb reprocessed the public reads and kept productive beta chains. Every CDR3 protein is listed once, alongside the most common genes and DNA of its rows. None of the V and J calls come from the authors' own analysis; TCRdb made them. For this sample there are over 75,000 distinct CDR3 sequences; about a fifth appear just once. The ten largest clonotypes hold approximately 5.6% of the sample.

This clonotype has a handful of counts. Its antigen remains unidentified. No base quality values were provided; no much bigger clone lies one nucleotide off. The V and J genes are TRBV5-1 and TRBJ2-5, and TRBD1 may be the D gene, going by 6 matching bases. The sequencing here drew on PBMCs, taken at surgery. This receptor was identified in a male donor with early-stage non-small cell lung cancer. The CDR3 here reads CASSVWTVQETQYF. The bases are TGCGCCAGCAGCGTATGGACAGTACAAGAGACCCAGTACTTC.